These 16 T cell receptor beta chains originate from one sample sequenced in a study of control samples from healthy donors and cancer patients. The method was immunoSEQ multiplex PCR; TCRdb's version includes in-frame clones alone and lacks a portion of them. The sample gives around 67,000 clones, 89% of which show up once; approximately 5.5% is in the top ten. The sequenced sample consisted of PBMCs. Every receptor here comes from a man aged 60 to 75 with colorectal cancer.

The J gene is TRBJ2-1, the V gene TRBV7-2; TRBD1 matches at 9 bases. The CDR3 extends over 15 amino acids. Germline values: CDR1 SGHTA, CDR2 FQGNSA. V lost 6 bases, J lost 3 bases, and 6 bases stayed unmatched. CDR3 sequence: CASRIRDRDYNEQFF. DNA of the CDR3: TGTGCCAGCAGAATCCGGGACAGGGACTACAATGAGCAGTTCTTC.

The chain joins TRBV6-5 to TRBJ1-6; D may be TRBD1 (5 bases). Trimming cost V 2 bases and J 7 bases, with 9 bases left between them. The CDR3 runs 14 residues. CDR1 and CDR2 from the germline V gene are MNHEY and SVGAGI. Here the CDR3 DNA reads TGTGCCAGCAGTTACCAGGGTGGGAATTCACCCCTCCACTTT. Its translation is CASSYQGGNSPLHF.

V usage is TRBV27 and J usage is TRBJ2-7, with a possible D match to TRBD1 (5 bases). The germline V gene encodes CDR1 MNHEY and CDR2 SMNVEV (reference sequence). The CDR3 loop spans 12 amino acids. Trimming removed 6 bases from V and 4 bases from J, with 10 bases in between. CDR3 protein: CASSNRQYEQYF. CDR3 coding DNA: TGTGCCAGCAGCAATCGACAGTACGAGCAGTACTTC.

This chain joins TRBV20-1 and TRBJ2-6, with TRBD2 as a possible D gene (5 bases). This CDR3 has 14 amino acids. Trimming left V 6 bases short and J 4 bases short, with 13 bases between. Germline V gene sequence: CDR1 DFQATT, CDR2 SNEGSKA (reference sequence). CDR3 sequence reads: CSASRGFGANVLTF. The CDR3 DNA reads as TGCAGTGCCAGTCGGGGTTTCGGGGCCAACGTCCTGACTTTC.

The V gene is TRBV13, the J gene TRBJ1-2; weak D call: TRBD1 (6 bases). The CDR3 is 16 amino acids. Germline lookup yields CDR1 PRHDT and CDR2 FYEKMQ (reference sequence). Trimming shortened V by 7 bases and J by 6 bases, and 24 bases separated the two germline ends. The CDR3 nucleotides read TGTGCCAGCACCCCCCGTGGGGACACACCAACCGATGGCTACACCTTC. Protein product: CASTPRGDTPTDGYTF.

This chain joins TRBV5-4 and TRBJ1-3; D unclear. The CDR3 is 16 amino acids. Germline assignment: CDR1 SGHNT and CDR2 YYREEE (reference sequence). The V gene lost 0 bases and the J gene lost 0 bases, with 10 bases spanning the gap. The CDR3 bases are TGTGCCAGCAGCTTGGGCGGGCCAAGCTCTGGAAACACCATATATTTT. Protein product: CASSLGGPSSGNTIYF.

V and J are TRBV29-1 and TRBJ2-7, with a tentative D call TRBD1 (6 bases). V lost 7 bases, J lost 6 bases, and 19 bases lay in between. Germline CDR1 reads SQVTM; CDR2 reads ANQGSEA. The CDR3 contains 13 residues. The CDR3 loop reads CSARPTGWGEQYF. Here the CDR3 DNA reads TGCAGCGCCCGGCCGACAGGATGGGGCGAGCAGTACTTC.

The chain recombines TRBV19 with TRBJ1-4; 10 bases are a match to TRBD1. CDR1 is LNHDA, CDR2 SQIVND, per germline (reference sequence). Trimming took 1 base from V and 6 from J; bases not matched to a gene: 2. This CDR3 has 15 amino acids. In nucleotides, the CDR3 is TGTGCCAGTAGTATAGGAGGGACAGGGGATGAAAAACTGTTTTTT. Translated: CASSIGGTGDEKLFF.

V gene TRBV28 combines with J gene TRBJ2-5; 16 nucleotides line up with TRBD2. CDR1 MDHEN and CDR2 SYDVKM come from the germline V gene. With V trimmed by 5 bases and J by 6 bases, 6 bases remained unmatched. The length of the CDR3 is 16 residues. Here the CDR3 DNA reads TGTGCCAGCAGTCCCGGGACTAGCGGGGGGGCGAAGACCCAGTACTTC. This encodes CASSPGTSGGAKTQYF.

This chain uses TRBV6-5 with TRBJ2-3; D is unclear. The germline V and J ends were trimmed by 4 bases and 2 bases, with 10 bases remaining between them. The CDR3 length is 14 residues. Per the germline V gene, CDR1 is MNHEY and CDR2 is SVGAGI. The chain's CDR3 is CASSLSRNTDTQYF. The DNA of the CDR3 is TGTGCCAGCAGTTTATCACGGAACACAGATACGCAGTATTTT.

The gene calls are TRBV25-1 and TRBJ2-7; 9 bases fit TRBD2. CDR3 length: 15 amino acids. CDR1 and CDR2 from the germline V gene are MGHDK and SYGVNS. Unmatched junction bases numbered 11, after V lost 11 bases and J lost 0 bases. The CDR3 DNA reads TGTGCCCGCGGCGGGGGGGCAGGGGGCTCCTACGAGCAGTACTTC. Protein: CARGGGAGGSYEQYF.

The V call is TRBV15, the J call TRBJ2-5; 10 bases match TRBD1. Germline CDR1 reads LNHNV; CDR2 reads YYDKDF (reference sequence). After removal of 3 bases from V and 3 bases from J, the junction contained 4 bases not matched to a gene. This CDR3 contains 15 residues. Here the CDR3 DNA reads TGTGCCACCAGCAGCCCCGGGACAGGGGAAGAGACCCAGTACTTC. Its protein is CATSSPGTGEETQYF.

The rearrangement joins TRBV5-1 to TRBJ2-3; TRBD2 matches at 7 bases. With 2 bases clipped from V and 3 bases from J, the junction kept 3 bases outside the gene matches. CDR1 is SGHRS, CDR2 YFSETQ, per germline. This CDR3 comprises 14 residues. In nucleotides, the CDR3 is TGCGCCAGCAGCTTTGGGGAGGGAACAGATACGCAGTATTTT. Translated, it gives CASSFGEGTDTQYF.

The chain has TRBV4-1 and TRBJ1-5; 9 bases agree with TRBD1. Germline trimming cut 4 bases from V and 4 bases from J; bases unmatched to any gene: 11. Germline CDR1 reads MGHRA; CDR2 reads YSYEKL. CDR3 length equals 17 residues. As DNA, the CDR3 is TGCGCCAGCAGCCGTTCGGGGGACAGGGTGTTAAATCAGCCCCAGCATTTT. It is translated as CASSRSGDRVLNQPQHF.

J is TRBJ1-1 and V is TRBV3-1 (or the pseudogene TRBV3-2); D may be TRBD1 (5 bases). Germline V lookup: CDR1 LGHDT, CDR2 YNNKEL (reference sequence). This CDR3 spans 15 amino acids. V gave up 4 bases and J gave up 7 bases, with 19 bases separating them. The CDR3 region has the DNA TGTGCCAGCAGCCGTGGGACGCTGGTGGGTAATGAAGCTTTCTTT. The encoded protein is CASSRGTLVGNEAFF.

The chain has TRBV2 and TRBJ2-5; 8 nucleotides agree with TRBD1. Trimming at V came to 6 bases and at J to 4 bases, leaving 1 base not matched to a gene. Looked up from germline, CDR1 is SNHLY and CDR2 is FYNNEI. The CDR3 contains 12 residues. The CDR3 nucleotides are TGTGCCAGCAGCAGGGGGCTAGAGACCCAGTACTTC. This sequence encodes CASSRGLETQYF.